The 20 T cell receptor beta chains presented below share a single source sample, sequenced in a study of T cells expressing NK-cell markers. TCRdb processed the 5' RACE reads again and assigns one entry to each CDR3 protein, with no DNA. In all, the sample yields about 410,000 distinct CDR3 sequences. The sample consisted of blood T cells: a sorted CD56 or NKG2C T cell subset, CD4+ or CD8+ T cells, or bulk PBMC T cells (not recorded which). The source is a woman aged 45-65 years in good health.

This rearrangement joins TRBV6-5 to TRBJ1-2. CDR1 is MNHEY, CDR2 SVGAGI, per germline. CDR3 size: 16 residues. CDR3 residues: CASSYSNFGRADGYTF.

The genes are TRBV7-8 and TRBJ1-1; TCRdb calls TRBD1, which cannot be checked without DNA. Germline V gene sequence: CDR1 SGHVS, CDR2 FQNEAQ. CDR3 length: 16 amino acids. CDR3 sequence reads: CASSSTPVAVNTEAFF.

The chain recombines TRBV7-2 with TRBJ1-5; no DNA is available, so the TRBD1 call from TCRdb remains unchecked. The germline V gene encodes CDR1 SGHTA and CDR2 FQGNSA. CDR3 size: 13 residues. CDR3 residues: CASTGVGGQPQHF.

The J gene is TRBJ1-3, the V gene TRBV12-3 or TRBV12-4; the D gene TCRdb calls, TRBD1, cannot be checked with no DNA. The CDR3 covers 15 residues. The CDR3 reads CASTHRNPGGNTIYF.

CDR3: CASGFPSSSRHEQFF. This chain links TRBV12-5 with TRBJ2-1. Germline CDR1 and CDR2: LGHNT and FRNRAP. CDR3 length: 15 residues.

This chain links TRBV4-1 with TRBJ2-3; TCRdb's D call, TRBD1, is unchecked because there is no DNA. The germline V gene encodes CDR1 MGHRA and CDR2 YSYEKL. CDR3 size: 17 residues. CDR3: CASSRTTGAPPADTQYF.

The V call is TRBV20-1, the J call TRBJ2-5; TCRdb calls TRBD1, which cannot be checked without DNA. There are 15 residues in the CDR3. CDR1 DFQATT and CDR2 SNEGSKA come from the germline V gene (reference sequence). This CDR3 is CSASDMTGTLETQYF.

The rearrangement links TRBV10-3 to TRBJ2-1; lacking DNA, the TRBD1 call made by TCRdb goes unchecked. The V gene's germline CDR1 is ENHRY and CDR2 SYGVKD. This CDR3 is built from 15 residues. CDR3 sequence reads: CAISDSGRGDNEQFF.

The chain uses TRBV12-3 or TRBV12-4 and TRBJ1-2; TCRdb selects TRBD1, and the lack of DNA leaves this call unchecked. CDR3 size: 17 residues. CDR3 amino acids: CASSLSGPRAPNYGYTF.

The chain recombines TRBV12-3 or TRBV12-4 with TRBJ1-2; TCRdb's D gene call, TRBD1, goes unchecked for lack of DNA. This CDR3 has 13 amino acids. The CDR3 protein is CASSALQVGGYTF.

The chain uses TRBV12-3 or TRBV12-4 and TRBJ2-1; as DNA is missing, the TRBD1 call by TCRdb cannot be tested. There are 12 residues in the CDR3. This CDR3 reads CASSPTGGEQFF.

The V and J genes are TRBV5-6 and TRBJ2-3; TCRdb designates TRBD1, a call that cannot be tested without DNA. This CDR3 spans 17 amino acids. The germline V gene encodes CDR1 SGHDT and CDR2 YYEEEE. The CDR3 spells CASSSPIEGGGTDTQYF.

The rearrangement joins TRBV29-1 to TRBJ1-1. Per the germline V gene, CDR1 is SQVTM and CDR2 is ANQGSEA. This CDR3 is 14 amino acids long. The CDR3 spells CSVAGGPGGSEAFF. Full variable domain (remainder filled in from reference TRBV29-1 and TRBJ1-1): SAVISQKPSRDICQRGTSLTIQCQVDSQVTMMFWYRQQPGQSLTLIATANQGSEATYESGFVIDKFPISRPNLTFSTLTVSNMSPEDSSIYLCSVAGGPGGSEAFFGQGTRLTVV.

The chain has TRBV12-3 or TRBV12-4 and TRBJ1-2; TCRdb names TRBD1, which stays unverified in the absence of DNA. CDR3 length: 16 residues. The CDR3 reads CASSSLTGIANYGYTF.

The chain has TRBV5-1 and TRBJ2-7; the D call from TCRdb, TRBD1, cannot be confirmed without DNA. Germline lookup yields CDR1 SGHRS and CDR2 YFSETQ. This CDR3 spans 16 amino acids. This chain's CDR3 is CASSPDPVAASYEQYF.

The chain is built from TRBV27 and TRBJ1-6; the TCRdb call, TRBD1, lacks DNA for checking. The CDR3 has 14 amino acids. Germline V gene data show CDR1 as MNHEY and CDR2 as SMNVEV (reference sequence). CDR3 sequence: CASSQGQGGSPLHF.

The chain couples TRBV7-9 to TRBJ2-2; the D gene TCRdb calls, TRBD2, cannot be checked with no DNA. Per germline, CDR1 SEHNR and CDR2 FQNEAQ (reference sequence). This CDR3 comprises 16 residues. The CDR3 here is CASSLMIGTSPGELFF.

Here the CDR3 reads CASSPLHSGSTDTQYF. V gene TRBV3-1 combines with J gene TRBJ2-3. Germline CDR1 LGHDT, CDR2 YNNKEL (reference sequence). The CDR3 is 16 residues long.

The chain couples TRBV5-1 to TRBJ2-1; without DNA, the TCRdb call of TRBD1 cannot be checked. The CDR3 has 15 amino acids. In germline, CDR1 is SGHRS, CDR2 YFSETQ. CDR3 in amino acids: CASSREGAQYNEQFF.

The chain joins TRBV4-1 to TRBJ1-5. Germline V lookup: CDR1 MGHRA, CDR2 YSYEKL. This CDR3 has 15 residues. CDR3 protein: CASSQDRPGDQPQHF.